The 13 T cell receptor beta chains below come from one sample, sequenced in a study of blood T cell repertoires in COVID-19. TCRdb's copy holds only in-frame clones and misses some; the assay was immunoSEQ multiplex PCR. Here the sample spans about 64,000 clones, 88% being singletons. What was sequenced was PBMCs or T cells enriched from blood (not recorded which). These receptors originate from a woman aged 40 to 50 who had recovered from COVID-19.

CDR3 protein: CASSQDHGVWGNQPQHF. The CDR3 DNA is TGTGCCAGCAGCCAAGATCACGGGGTGTGGGGCAATCAGCCCCAGCATTTT. J is TRBJ1-5 and V is TRBV4-2; D gene ambiguous. CDR3 length equals 17 residues. Looked up from germline, CDR1 is LGHNA and CDR2 is YNFKEQ. V was cut by 0 bases and J by 2 bases, with 14 bases left in between.

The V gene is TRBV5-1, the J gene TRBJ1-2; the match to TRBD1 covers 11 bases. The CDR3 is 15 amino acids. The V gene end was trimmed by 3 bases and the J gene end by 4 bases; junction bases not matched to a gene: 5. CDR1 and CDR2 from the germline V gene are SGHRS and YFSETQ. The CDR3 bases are TGCGCCAGCAGCTCCGGACAGGGGGCGGCCTATGGCTACACCTTC. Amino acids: CASSSGQGAAYGYTF.

As DNA, the CDR3 is TGCAGCGTTGCCCCCCAGGGGAACACTGAAGCTTTCTTT. Translated: CSVAPQGNTEAFF. The chain couples TRBV29-1 to TRBJ1-1; a possible D gene is TRBD1 (5 bases). Germline V CDR1 and CDR2: SQVTM, ANQGSEA. CDR3 length equals 13 residues. V lost 4 bases and J 1 base, leaving 10 bases between the germline ends.

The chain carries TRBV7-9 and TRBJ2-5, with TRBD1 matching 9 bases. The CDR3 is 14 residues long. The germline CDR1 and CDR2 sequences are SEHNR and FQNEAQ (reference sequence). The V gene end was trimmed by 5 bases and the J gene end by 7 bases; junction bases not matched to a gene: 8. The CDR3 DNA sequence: TGTGCCAGCAGCCAGAACAGGGGGCTTGGGACCCAGTACTTC. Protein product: CASSQNRGLGTQYF.

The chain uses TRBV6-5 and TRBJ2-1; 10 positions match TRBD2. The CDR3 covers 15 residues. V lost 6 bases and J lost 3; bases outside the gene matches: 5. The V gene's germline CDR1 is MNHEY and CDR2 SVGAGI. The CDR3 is CASSLTSGVYNEQFF. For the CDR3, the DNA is TGTGCCAGCAGCCTTACTAGCGGGGTCTACAATGAGCAGTTCTTC.

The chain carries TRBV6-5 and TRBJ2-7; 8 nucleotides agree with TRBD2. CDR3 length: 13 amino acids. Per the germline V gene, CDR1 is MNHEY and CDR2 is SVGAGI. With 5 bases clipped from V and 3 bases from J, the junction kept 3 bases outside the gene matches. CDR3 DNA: TGTGCCAGCAGTCCCCGGGGGGGCTACGAGCAGTACTTC. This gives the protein CASSPRGGYEQYF.

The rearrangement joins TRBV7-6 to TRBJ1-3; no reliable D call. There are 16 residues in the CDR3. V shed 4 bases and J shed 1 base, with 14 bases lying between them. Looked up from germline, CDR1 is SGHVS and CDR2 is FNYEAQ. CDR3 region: CASSYRQSQSGNTIYF. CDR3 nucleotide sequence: TGTGCCAGCAGCTACCGACAAAGTCAGTCTGGAAACACCATATATTTT.

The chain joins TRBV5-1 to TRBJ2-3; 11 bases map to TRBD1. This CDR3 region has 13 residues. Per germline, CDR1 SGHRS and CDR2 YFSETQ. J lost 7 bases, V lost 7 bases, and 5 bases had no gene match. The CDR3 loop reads CASLGQGANTQYF. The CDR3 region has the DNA TGCGCCAGCCTCGGACAGGGGGCGAATACGCAGTATTTT.

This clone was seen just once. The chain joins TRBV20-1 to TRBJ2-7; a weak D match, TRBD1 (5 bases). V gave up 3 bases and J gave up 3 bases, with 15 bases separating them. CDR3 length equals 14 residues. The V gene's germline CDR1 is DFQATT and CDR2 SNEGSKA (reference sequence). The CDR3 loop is CSASLSAQGYEQYF. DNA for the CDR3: TGCAGTGCTAGTTTGTCGGCCCAGGGCTACGAGCAGTACTTC.

CDR3 in DNA: TGTGCCAGCAGCCCACCGGACAGGACTGAAGCTTTCTTT. It encodes CASSPPDRTEAFF. The chain employs TRBV13 and TRBJ1-1; 7 nucleotides match TRBD1. The CDR3 covers 13 residues. CDR1 and CDR2 from the germline V gene are PRHDT and FYEKMQ (reference sequence). V lost 5 bases to trimming and J lost 5 bases; unmatched junction nucleotides: 5.

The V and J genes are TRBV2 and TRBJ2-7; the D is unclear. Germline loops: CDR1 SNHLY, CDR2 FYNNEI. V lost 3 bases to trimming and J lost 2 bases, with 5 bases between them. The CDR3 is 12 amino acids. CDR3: CASSDQTYEQYF. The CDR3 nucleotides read TGTGCCAGCAGTGATCAGACCTACGAGCAGTACTTC.

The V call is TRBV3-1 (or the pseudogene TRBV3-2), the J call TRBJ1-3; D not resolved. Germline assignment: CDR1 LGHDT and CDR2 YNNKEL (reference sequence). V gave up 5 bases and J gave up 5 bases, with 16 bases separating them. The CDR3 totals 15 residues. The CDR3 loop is CASSSIVHARNTIYF. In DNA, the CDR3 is TGTGCCAGCAGCTCTATTGTTCACGCACGAAACACCATATATTTT.

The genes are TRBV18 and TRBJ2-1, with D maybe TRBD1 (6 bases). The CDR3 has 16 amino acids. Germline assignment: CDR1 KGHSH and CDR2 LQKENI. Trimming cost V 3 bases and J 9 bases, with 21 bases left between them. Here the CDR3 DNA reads TGTGCCAGCTCACCCGAAACAGGGAAAGACCGATTTGAGCAGTTCTTC. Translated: CASSPETGKDRFEQFF.